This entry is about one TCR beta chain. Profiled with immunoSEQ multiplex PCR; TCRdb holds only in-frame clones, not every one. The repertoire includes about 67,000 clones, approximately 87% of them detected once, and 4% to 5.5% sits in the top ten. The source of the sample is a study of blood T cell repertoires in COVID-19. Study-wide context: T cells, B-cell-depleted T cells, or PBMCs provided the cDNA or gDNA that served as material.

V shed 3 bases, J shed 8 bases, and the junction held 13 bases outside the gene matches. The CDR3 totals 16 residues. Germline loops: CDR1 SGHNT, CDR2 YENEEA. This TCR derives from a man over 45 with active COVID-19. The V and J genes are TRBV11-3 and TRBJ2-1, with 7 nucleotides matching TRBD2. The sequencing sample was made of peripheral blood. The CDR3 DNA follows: TGTGCCAGCAGCTTGTCGGGGGAGGGATTTAGGGATGAGCAGTTCTTC. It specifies CASSLSGEGFRDEQFF.